One sample yielded the 8 T cell receptor beta chains listed below, sequenced in a study of CD8 T cells in ankylosing spondylitis. TCRdb ran MiXCR on the 5' RACE reads and lists one entry per CDR3 protein. The sample lists about 250,000 distinct CDR3 sequences, 18% occurring once. The sequenced sample was blood, either unsorted or a sorted T cell fraction (not recorded which). The receptors come from a male donor with ankylosing spondylitis or in good health (not recorded which).

The V call is TRBV5-4, the J call TRBJ2-1; the match to TRBD2 covers 8 bases. This CDR3 has 16 amino acids. The V segment lost 5 bases and the J segment 0 bases; nucleotides outside the gene matches: 7. Germline lookup yields CDR1 SGHNT and CDR2 YYREEE (reference sequence). CDR3 sequence (DNA): TGTGCCAGCAGATGCGCGGGAGGTAGCTCCTACAATGAGCAGTTCTTC. This gives the protein CASRCAGGSSYNEQFF.

This rearrangement joins TRBV4-1 to TRBJ2-5, with 10 bases identical to TRBD2. Trimming took 1 base from V and 5 from J; bases not matched to a gene: 7. This CDR3 is built from 16 residues. CDR1 is MGHRA, CDR2 YSYEKL, per germline. DNA for the CDR3: TGCGCCAGCAGCCAAGCGGCTAGCGGGAGTGGGGAGACCCAGTACTTC. Protein product: CASSQAASGSGETQYF.

This clonotype was counted a few times. V gene TRBV29-1 combines with J gene TRBJ2-5; TRBD2 aligns across 10 bases. This CDR3 region has 14 residues. V was pared by 2 bases and J by 2 bases, with 2 bases of the junction left unmatched. Germline CDR1 reads SQVTM; CDR2 reads ANQGSEA. CDR3 DNA sequence: TGCAGCGTTGAACTAGCGGGAGTTCAAGAGACCCAGTACTTC. Protein sequence: CSVELAGVQETQYF.

The V gene is TRBV5-1, the J gene TRBJ2-2; D not resolved. CDR1 is SGHRS, CDR2 YFSETQ, per germline. The CDR3 runs 13 residues. Trimming left V 0 bases short and J 6 bases short, with 6 bases between. The CDR3 is CASSLEQPGELFF. The CDR3 DNA reads as TGCGCCAGCAGCTTGGAACAACCCGGGGAGCTGTTTTTT.

This chain uses TRBV9 with TRBJ2-7; TRBD2 matches at 8 bases. This CDR3 has 16 amino acids. Per germline, CDR1 SGDLS and CDR2 YYNGEE. With V trimmed by 0 bases and J by 0 bases, 5 bases remained unmatched. The CDR3 sequence: CASSVDASGSSYEQYF. The CDR3 nucleotides are TGTGCCAGCAGCGTAGATGCCAGCGGGAGCTCCTACGAGCAGTACTTC.

This clonotype was seen more than once but under ten times. The chain employs TRBV20-1 and TRBJ2-4, with D tentatively TRBD2 (6 bases). V gave up 2 bases and J gave up 4 bases, with 12 bases separating them. The germline V gene has CDR1 DFQATT and CDR2 SNEGSKA (reference sequence). The CDR3 contains 14 residues. The CDR3 region is CSARWAGGKNIQYF. CDR3 bases: TGCAGTGCTAGATGGGCCGGGGGTAAAAACATTCAGTACTTC.

The chain links TRBV7-9 to TRBJ2-4, with unresolved D. The CDR3 sequence is 16 residues long. V shed 5 bases and J shed 0 bases, with 14 bases lying between them. The germline V gene has CDR1 SEHNR and CDR2 FQNEAQ (reference sequence). The CDR3: CASSPSVELAKNIQYF. CDR3 bases: TGTGCCAGCAGCCCATCAGTGGAATTAGCCAAAAACATTCAGTACTTC.

Ten or more counts support this clonotype. The V gene is TRBV20-1, the J gene TRBJ2-1; possible D gene TRBD2, 5 bases. The CDR3 extends over 15 amino acids. V lost 5 bases and J lost 2, with 16 bases in between. Germline-derived CDR1 and CDR2 are DFQATT and SNEGSKA (reference sequence). Written as DNA, the CDR3 is TGCAGTGCTCTCGCCTGGCTAGCTGCCTACAATGAGCAGTTCTTC. Translated, it gives CSALAWLAAYNEQFF.